This T cell receptor beta chain comes out of a study of regulatory T cells in long-lasting Graves disease. Study-wide background: Graves' patients, diagnosed recently, had received antithyroid drugs under 3 months.

Sequencing libraries for TCR beta were prepared with iRepertoire HTBI primers and Arm-PCR of CDR3 regions. From the multiplex PCR reads, TCRdb called clonotypes with MiXCR, one entry per CDR3 protein. The repertoire holds about 520,000 distinct CDR3 sequences, with 12% as singletons. Overall study results and limits: Researchers examined only peripheral blood and not thyroid tissue.

Notes on this clonotype: No antigen is known for it.

Germline CDR1 MNHNS, CDR2 SASEGT. The CDR3 runs to 15 residues. V trimming: 1 base; J trimming: 8 bases; junction bases outside the gene matches: 8. Time point reported: newly diagnosed GD, antithyroid drugs for less than 3 months. Generation of the TCR library employed RNA extracted from PBMCs. The same data also contributed to another study, on T cells in Graves' hyperthyroidism and ophthalmopathy. That paper notes: A first-round RT-PCR of the TCR CDR3 used the HTBI primer set.

The sequencing here drew on peripheral blood mononuclear cells (PBMCs), taken at new diagnosis, from a patient treated with antithyroid drugs. The receptor comes from a woman aged 25 to 39 with Graves disease. This chain joins TRBV6-1 and TRBJ2-1, with 7 bases lining up with TRBD2. CDR3 protein: CASSEGGEGFYEQFF. The CDR3 nucleotides read TGTGCCAGCAGTGAAGGGGGGGAGGGTTTTTATGAGCAGTTCTTC.